Shown below are 11 T cell receptor beta chains from a single sample sequenced in a study of CD8 T cells in ankylosing spondylitis. TCRdb redid the calling of the 5' RACE reads with MiXCR, one entry per CDR3 protein. The repertoire consists of around 230,000 distinct CDR3 sequences, with approximately 7.6% occurring once and the leading ten covering 4% to 5.5%. Sequenced sample: blood, either unsorted or a sorted T cell fraction (not recorded which). These receptor sequences come from a female donor with ankylosing spondylitis or in good health (not recorded which).

This clonotype has at least ten counts. For the CDR3, the DNA is TGTGCCACCAGTCGGGCAGGGGGCGAGACCCAGTACTTC. It codes for CATSRAGGETQYF. The chain employs TRBV24-1 and TRBJ2-5; the match to TRBD1 covers 8 bases. From germline, CDR1 is KGHDR and CDR2 SFDVKD. With V trimmed by 6 bases and J by 5 bases, 4 bases remained unmatched. CDR3 length: 13 residues.

Many counts were recorded for this clonotype. This chain links TRBV6-1 with TRBJ2-2; 7 bases match TRBD2. This CDR3 spans 15 amino acids. Germline V lookup: CDR1 MNHNS, CDR2 SASEGT. V trimming: 8 bases; J trimming: 7 bases; junction bases outside the gene matches: 13. CDR3 protein: CASGEDAGVGGELFF. Written as DNA, the CDR3 is TGTGCCAGCGGGGAAGATGCGGGAGTCGGCGGGGAGCTGTTTTTT.

This clonotype was seen many times. This chain joins TRBV25-1 and TRBJ1-4; 7 bases match TRBD1. Trimming cost V 3 bases and J 8 bases; bases outside gene matches: 6. The CDR3 sequence is 14 residues long. CDR1 MGHDK and CDR2 SYGVNS come from the germline V gene. The CDR3 DNA reads TGTGCCAGCAGTGAGACAGGGATAAGCGAAAAACTGTTTTTT. It translates to CASSETGISEKLFF.

This chain uses TRBV29-1 with TRBJ2-1; D may be TRBD2 (6 bases). Germline CDR1 reads SQVTM; CDR2 reads ANQGSEA. V was clipped by 7 bases and J by 2 bases, with 21 bases between them. CDR3 length equals 16 residues. The CDR3: CSGALVGGPPYNEQFF. The CDR3 nucleotides are TGCAGCGGCGCACTAGTGGGAGGCCCTCCCTACAATGAGCAGTTCTTC.

Ten or more counts support this clonotype. The rearrangement links TRBV7-2 to TRBJ1-5; D gene uncertain. This CDR3 comprises 14 residues. CDR1 is SGHTA, CDR2 FQGNSA, per germline. The V gene lost 4 bases and the J gene lost 1 base, with 8 bases spanning the gap. The CDR3 DNA reads TGTGCCAGCAGCTCGATTGGAAGCAATCAGCCCCAGCATTTT. Translation: CASSSIGSNQPQHF.

The sample holds many counts of this clonotype. V and J are TRBV3-1 and TRBJ2-5, with a tentative D call TRBD1 (5 bases). Germline loops: CDR1 LGHDT, CDR2 YNNKEL (reference sequence). The CDR3 totals 15 residues. Trimming cost V 0 bases and J 2 bases, with 10 bases left between them. In DNA form, the CDR3 reads TGTGCCAGCAGCCAAGATGTGGACACTCAAGAGACCCAGTACTTC. This sequence encodes CASSQDVDTQETQYF.

Ten or more counts support this clonotype. V gene TRBV5-8 combines with J gene TRBJ2-3, with D possibly being TRBD2 (5 bases). Germline CDR1 and CDR2: SGHTS and YDEGEE. Trimming removed 4 bases at V and 1 base at J, with 13 bases between. The CDR3 totals 15 residues. The CDR3, as DNA: TGTGCCAGCAGCCCCCGGGGTCTAGGCACAGATACGCAGTATTTT. It yields the protein CASSPRGLGTDTQYF.

V gene TRBV29-1 combines with J gene TRBJ2-5; D remains unclear. Germline CDR1 SQVTM, CDR2 ANQGSEA. Trimming left V 3 bases short and J 1 base short, with 15 bases between. The CDR3 sequence is 15 residues long. This CDR3 reads CSVDRRIGVQETQYF. The CDR3 nucleotides read TGCAGCGTTGACCGGCGCATTGGGGTCCAAGAGACCCAGTACTTC.

This clonotype has at least ten counts. The V and J genes are TRBV7-9 and TRBJ1-6, with a weak D call TRBD1 (5 bases). V lost 2 bases to trimming and J lost 7 bases, with 9 bases between them. Germline CDR1 SEHNR, CDR2 FQNEAQ (reference sequence). The CDR3 has 14 residues. The CDR3 DNA reads TGTGCCAGCAGCTTAAATAGGGGAAATTCACCCCTCCACTTT. Translation gives CASSLNRGNSPLHF.

Comments on this clonotype: The junction differs from germline at one of its ends, possibly a read error. V is TRBV28 and J is TRBJ1-1; unclear D gene. CDR1 is MDHEN and CDR2 is SYDVKM in the germline V gene. The CDR3 is made up of 14 amino acids. The CDR3 coding sequence is TGTGCCAGCACCCTCGTTTGGACGAACACTGAAGCCTTCTTT. This encodes CASTLVWTNTEAFF.

The rearrangement uses TRBV7-2 and TRBJ2-6; 7 nucleotides align to TRBD2. This CDR3 contains 19 residues. The J segment lost 0 bases and the V segment lost 5 bases, leaving 13 bases of the junction unmatched. Looked up from germline, CDR1 is SGHTA and CDR2 is FQGNSA. CDR3 nucleotide sequence: TGTGCCAGCAGCCTGGCGGGTGGAGCGGGATTCTCTGGGGCCAACGTCCTGACTTTC. This gives the protein CASSLAGGAGFSGANVLTF.